Listed below are T cell receptor beta chains from one sample, sequenced in a study of regulatory T cells in long-lasting Graves disease. TCRdb re-called the multiplex PCR reads through MiXCR, storing one row per CDR3 protein. Found here are around 400,000 distinct CDR3 sequences, 23% of them singletons; the top ten hold around 24%. Sample: peripheral blood mononuclear cells (PBMCs), taken when the disease was refractory, from a patient treated with antithyroid drugs. The origin of the receptors is a female donor with Graves disease. CDR3s include the opening cysteine and the closing phenylalanine or tryptophan. Fields, in order: CDR3 DNA, CDR3 protein, D gene, clone size, V gene, J gene. D genes are given only for firm matches. Clone sizes are given selectively: once, few, many, or a class where the clone is expanded.

TGTGCCAGCAGCCAAGCGGGGAGAAGGAACACTGAAGCTTTCTTT	CASSQAGRRNTEAFF	.	.	TRBV3-2	TRBJ1-1
TGTGCCAGTAGTATAACACAGGGGTGGGCCAACGTCCTGACTTTC	CASSITQGWANVLTF	TRBD1	.	TRBV19	TRBJ2-6
TGCGCCAGCAGCTCCACGCCCAAAAGGGGTGAGACCCAGTACTTC	CASSSTPKRGETQYF	.	.	TRBV5-1	TRBJ2-5
TGTGCCAGCAGTGCAAGACTCTTTTCCTACAATGAGCAGTTCTTC	CASSARLFSYNEQFF	.	once	TRBV2	TRBJ2-1
TGCGCCAGCAGCGTGAGTGAGGGGACTTACTACGAGCAGTACTTC	CASSVSEGTYYEQYF	.	few	TRBV5-1	TRBJ2-7
TGCAGTGCCCGCTTGGGGGATGTTTGGGACGCCTTC	CSARLGDVWDAF	.	few	TRBV20-1	TRBJ1-2
TGTGCCAGCAGTTACTCCCAGACCTACGAGCAGTACTTC	CASSYSQTYEQYF	.	many	TRBV6-5	TRBJ2-7
TGTGCCAGCAGTTCCGGGGGGGCTCAAGAGACCCAGTACTTC	CASSSGGAQETQYF	TRBD2	.	TRBV11-2	TRBJ2-5
TGTGCCAGCAGGACGGCCGGGACAGGGAACACCGGGGAGCTGTTTTTT	CASRTAGTGNTGELFF	TRBD1	many	TRBV7-2	TRBJ2-2
TGTGCCAGCAGCCAAGTTGGGCTAGCGGGGGAAGAGACCCAGTACTTC	CASSQVGLAGEETQYF	TRBD2	.	TRBV3-1	TRBJ2-5
TGTGCCAGTAGTAAGCGAACCAACTCCTACGAGCAGTACTTC	CASSKRTNSYEQYF	.	.	TRBV19	TRBJ2-7
TGTGCCAGCAGCTTGTGGAAAACGCCAGGGTCTCAGCCCCAGCATTTT	CASSLWKTPGSQPQHF	.	.	TRBV5-8	TRBJ1-5
TGCAGTGCTAGAGAGAAACAGGGTGGCGGGGAGCTGTTTTTT	CSAREKQGGGELFF	.	few	TRBV20-1	TRBJ2-2
TGTGCCAGCAGAAGGGCTGGGGAAAACATTCAGTACTTC	CASRRAGENIQYF	.	few	TRBV27	TRBJ2-4
TGTGCCAGCTGCACAGGGGCCGGAGAGCAGTACTTC	CASCTGAGEQYF	TRBD1	few	TRBV6-1	TRBJ2-7
TGTGCCAGCAGTCGGACTAGCGGTGAGACCCAGTACTTC	CASSRTSGETQYF	TRBD2	many	TRBV2	TRBJ2-5
TGTGCCAGCAGTTCGCGGACTAGCGGGAACACCGGGGAGCTGTTTTTT	CASSSRTSGNTGELFF	TRBD2	few	TRBV27	TRBJ2-2
TGTGCCAGCTCACCCCCGACATTCGTTGGGTATGGCTACACCTTC	CASSPPTFVGYGYTF	.	.	TRBV18	TRBJ1-2
TGTGCCAGTATTGGGGGGAGGGGTTGGGTCTCTGGGGCCAACGTCCTGACTTTC	CASIGGRGWVSGANVLTF	TRBD2	.	TRBV19	TRBJ2-6
TGTGCCAGCAGTTACTCGAAGACAGGGGGCCTTAGGAATGAGCAGTTCTTC	CASSYSKTGGLRNEQFF	TRBD1	few	TRBV6-2/TRBV6-3	TRBJ2-1
TGTGCCAACCTTAAGGAGGGACTAGCGGGACAAGAGACCCAGTACTTC	CANLKEGLAGQETQYF	TRBD2	few	TRBV2	TRBJ2-5
TGCAGCGTTGACCCAACAGGCTGGGGCGAGCAGTACTTC	CSVDPTGWGEQYF	.	few	TRBV29-1	TRBJ2-7
TGTGCCAGCAGCTTGGGCTTCAGGACAGGGAACTATGGCTACACCTTC	CASSLGFRTGNYGYTF	TRBD1	many	TRBV5-6	TRBJ1-2
TGCAGCGGTACGCTAGCGGGAGTCAATGAGCAGTTCTTC	CSGTLAGVNEQFF	TRBD2	once	TRBV29-1	TRBJ2-1
TGTGCCAGCAGCCCACAACGACGACAGGGTGGCACTGAAGCTTTCTTT	CASSPQRRQGGTEAFF	TRBD1	many	TRBV7-8	TRBJ1-1
TGTGCCTGGAGTCACCAGGGGGGGGGCGTTCAGCCCCAGCATTTT	CAWSHQGGGVQPQHF	TRBD1	.	TRBV30	TRBJ1-5
TGTGCCAGCAGTCCCCCCGGGACTAGCGGGAGTCACGAGCAGTACTTC	CASSPPGTSGSHEQYF	TRBD2	.	TRBV6-4	TRBJ2-7
TGTGCCTGGAGAAAGGGGGTTTGGACCGAGCAGTACTTC	CAWRKGVWTEQYF	.	.	TRBV30	TRBJ2-7
TGTGCCAGCAGCCCAGGCGGCGGCTACACCTTC	CASSPGGGYTF	.	many	TRBV2	TRBJ1-2
TGTGCCAGTAGTTCTTCTGGAGGCGACAGCACTGGGTGGGCTTTCTTT	CASSSSGGDSTGWAFF	.	few	TRBV19	TRBJ1-1
TGTGCCAGCAGTGACGCCCAGACAGGGGGAGAGACCCAGTACTTC	CASSDAQTGGETQYF	TRBD1	many	TRBV2	TRBJ2-5
TGTGCCAGCAGCCAAGATATCGCAACCCCGAACACCGGGGAGCTGTTTTTT	CASSQDIATPNTGELFF	.	.	TRBV3-1	TRBJ2-2
TGTGCCAGCAGCTTATCCCAGCTAGCGGGAGGGTACGAGCAGTACTTC	CASSLSQLAGGYEQYF	TRBD2	few	TRBV7-2	TRBJ2-7
TGTGCCAGTAGTGCAGAACCCAGGGCAGGGGATGACTACACCTTC	CASSAEPRAGDDYTF	.	.	TRBV19	TRBJ1-2
TGTGCCAGCAGCGTTGACAGGGTGTTAGCCAAAAACATTCAGTACTTC	CASSVDRVLAKNIQYF	TRBD1	.	TRBV2	TRBJ2-4
TGCAGTGCTATCGACAGGGGGAAAGGCTACACCTTC	CSAIDRGKGYTF	TRBD1	many	TRBV20-1	TRBJ1-2
TGTGCCAGCAAATGGGGAGGCGACAGTCAGCCCCAGCATTTT	CASKWGGDSQPQHF	.	few	TRBV19	TRBJ1-5
TGTGCCAGCAGCTACCCCACAGGGACTAGCGGTTCAACAGATACGCAGTATTTT	CASSYPTGTSGSTDTQYF	TRBD2	once	TRBV7-2	TRBJ2-3
TGCAGTGCCACCTTGGACAGGAACACTGAAGCTTTCTTT	CSATLDRNTEAFF	.	many	TRBV20-1	TRBJ1-1
TGCAGCGTTGAAGATCCGAGCGGGGTCCCCTACGAGCAGTACTTC	CSVEDPSGVPYEQYF	TRBD2	.	TRBV29-1	TRBJ2-7
TGCAGTACTCAGGGAGGGCAGACCCAGTACTTC	CSTQGGQTQYF	TRBD2	many	TRBV20-1	TRBJ2-5
TGCGCCAGCAGCACAACCGGGTCACCCTACGAGCAGTACTTC	CASSTTGSPYEQYF	.	.	TRBV5-1	TRBJ2-7
TGTGCCAGCAGCATAAGCGGGAGTATAAAGAATGAGCAGTTCTTC	CASSISGSIKNEQFF	TRBD2	.	TRBV7-2	TRBJ2-1
TGTGCCAGCGGCACCGACAGAGCCTCTGGAAACACCATATATTTT	CASGTDRASGNTIYF	.	.	TRBV28	TRBJ1-3
TGTGCCAGCAGGGGGACAGGTCCTTCTGGGGCCAACGTCCTGACTTTC	CASRGTGPSGANVLTF	TRBD1	.	TRBV2	TRBJ2-6